These T cell receptor beta chains were read from a single sample in a study of blood T cell repertoires in COVID-19. Measured with immunoSEQ multiplex PCR; TCRdb has only the in-frame clones, and not every one. Among 220,000 or so clones, 80% to 95% were seen once, and the ten largest hold approximately 0.77%. Sequenced: peripheral blood. These receptor sequences come from a man aged 55 to 70 with COVID-19, enrolled during active disease. Each CDR3 is given with its conserved first and last residue. A D gene is named only where the DNA matches it firmly. A row's size may be missing; if present it is once, few, many or a size class.

j_call,clone_size,v_call,d_call,cdr3_aa,cdr3_nt
TRBJ2-3,.,TRBV4-2,TRBD2,CASSQEAGRGTSATQYF,TGTGCCAGCAGCCAAGAAGCCGGGAGGGGAACATCGGCTACGCAGTATTTT
TRBJ2-3,.,TRBV3-1/TRBV3-2,.,CASSLTRGGSTDTQYF,TGTGCCAGCAGCCTCACCCGGGGTGGCAGCACAGATACGCAGTATTTT
TRBJ1-4,.,TRBV28,TRBD1,CASSLGTVKYEKLFF,TGTGCCAGCAGCCTAGGGACAGTTAAGTATGAAAAACTGTTTTTT
TRBJ2-7,.,TRBV5-8,TRBD2,CASSLGSSGSYEQYF,TGTGCCAGCAGCTTGGGGTCTAGCGGGAGCTACGAGCAGTACTTC
TRBJ2-7,.,TRBV18,TRBD1,CASSPGTGGYEQYF,TGTGCCAGCTCACCAGGGACAGGGGGCTACGAGCAGTACTTC
TRBJ2-3,.,TRBV24-1,.,CATSRAGTSTDTQYF,TGTGCCACCAGTCGAGCAGGGACTAGCACAGATACGCAGTATTTT
TRBJ2-1,.,TRBV7-8,TRBD1,CASSTRQGRGNEQFF,TGTGCCAGCAGCACCCGACAGGGGCGCGGGAATGAGCAGTTCTTC
TRBJ1-3,.,TRBV5-1,.,CASRSGSGNTIYF,TGCGCCAGCAGGTCAGGGTCTGGAAACACCATATATTTT
TRBJ1-1,.,TRBV5-1,.,CASGRDSFTEAFF,TGCGCCAGCGGGAGGGATTCGTTCACTGAAGCTTTCTTT
TRBJ2-7,.,TRBV11-2,.,CASSLELVSSYEQYF,TGTGCCAGCAGCTTAGAACTGGTCTCGTCCTACGAGCAGTACTTC
TRBJ1-2,.,TRBV4-1,.,CASSQGPQGLTNYGYTF,TGCGCCAGCAGCCAAGGTCCCCAGGGACTGACTAACTATGGCTACACCTTC
TRBJ1-2,.,TRBV6-1,.,CASSEALIRTNYGYTF,TGTGCCAGCAGTGAAGCGCTAATCAGGACTAACTATGGCTACACCTTC
TRBJ2-2,.,TRBV9,TRBD1,CASSVVGGTGAGELFF,TGTGCCAGCAGCGTAGTGGGCGGGACAGGGGCCGGGGAGCTGTTTTTT
TRBJ2-5,once,TRBV30,.,CAWSVRDIGETQYF,TGTGCCTGGAGTGTAAGGGACATAGGGGAGACCCAGTACTTC
TRBJ1-3,.,TRBV12-3/TRBV12-4,.,CASRTRDTIYF,TGTGCCAGCAGAACCCGGGACACCATATATTTT
TRBJ2-2,.,TRBV11-2,.,CASSLGRGGHGELFF,TGTGCCAGCAGCTTAGGGAGGGGAGGCCACGGGGAGCTGTTTTTT
TRBJ1-5,.,TRBV10-3,.,CAISEFPDQPQHF,TGTGCCATCAGTGAGTTTCCAGATCAGCCCCAGCATTTT
TRBJ2-1,.,TRBV9,.,CASSVEGGTYNEQFF,TGTGCCAGCAGCGTAGAAGGGGGAACCTACAATGAGCAGTTCTTC
TRBJ1-4,.,TRBV27,.,CASSNRGASNEKLFF,TGTGCCAGCAGTAACCGGGGGGCCAGTAATGAAAAACTGTTTTTT
TRBJ2-7,.,TRBV28,TRBD1,CASSTDRGITYEQYF,TGTGCCAGCAGTACGGACAGGGGAATAACCTACGAGCAGTACTTC
TRBJ1-5,.,TRBV30,TRBD1,CAWSGSGGSQPQHF,TGTGCCTGGAGTGGGTCAGGGGGAAGTCAGCCCCAGCATTTT
TRBJ1-3,.,TRBV9,.,CASSVAGGSSGNTIYF,TGTGCCAGCAGCGTAGCGGGGGGAAGCTCTGGAAACACCATATATTTT
TRBJ2-1,few,TRBV14,TRBD2,CASSPYTLAGTYNEQFF,TGTGCCAGCAGCCCTTACACACTAGCGGGAACTTACAATGAGCAGTTCTTC
TRBJ1-2,.,TRBV19,.,CASSIPTANYGYTF,TGTGCCAGTAGTATTCCGACAGCTAACTATGGCTACACCTTC
TRBJ1-5,.,TRBV2,.,CASSDGNSNQPQHF,TGTGCCAGCAGTGACGGGAATAGCAATCAGCCCCAGCATTTT
TRBJ2-3,.,TRBV7-8,TRBD2,CASSLVTSGSTDTQYF,TGTGCCAGCAGCTTAGTAACTAGCGGGAGCACAGATACGCAGTATTTT
TRBJ2-7,.,TRBV12-5,TRBD1,CASGSPGTGPREQYF,TGTGCTAGTGGTTCCCCCGGGACAGGGCCTCGCGAGCAGTACTTC
TRBJ1-5,.,TRBV7-2,.,CASSSVFSNQPQHF,TGTGCCAGCAGCTCCGTATTTAGCAATCAGCCCCAGCATTTT
TRBJ2-1,once,TRBV18,.,CASSPDSIYNEQFF,TGTGCCAGCTCACCTGACAGCATATACAATGAGCAGTTCTTC
TRBJ2-7,.,TRBV12-3/TRBV12-4,.,CASSLGLSYEQYF,TGTGCCAGCAGTCTTGGCCTCTCCTACGAGCAGTACTTC
TRBJ1-4,.,TRBV20-1,TRBD1,CSASPFGTGPEKLFF,TGCAGTGCTAGTCCTTTCGGGACAGGTCCGGAAAAACTGTTTTTT
TRBJ1-3,.,TRBV5-1,TRBD1,CASSLEGANSGNTIYF,TGCGCCAGCAGCTTGGAGGGGGCCAACTCTGGAAACACCATATATTTT
TRBJ1-2,.,TRBV3-1/TRBV3-2,.,CASSQMGGNYGYTF,TGTGCCAGCAGCCAAATGGGAGGGAACTATGGCTACACCTTC
TRBJ1-1,.,TRBV5-1,TRBD1,CASSLAPGQGSNTEAFF,TGCGCCAGCAGCTTGGCTCCGGGACAGGGGTCGAACACTGAAGCTTTCTTT
TRBJ2-5,.,TRBV18,TRBD2,CASSPQQREGETQYF,TGTGCCAGCTCACCACAACAGCGGGAGGGGGAGACCCAGTACTTC
TRBJ2-7,.,TRBV3-1/TRBV3-2,TRBD2,CASSQGGLAGAYEQYF,TGTGCCAGCAGCCAGGGTGGACTAGCGGGAGCCTACGAGCAGTACTTC
TRBJ2-2,.,TRBV2,TRBD2,CASSGLAHGNGELFF,TGTGCCAGCAGCGGACTAGCCCATGGCAACGGGGAGCTGTTTTTT